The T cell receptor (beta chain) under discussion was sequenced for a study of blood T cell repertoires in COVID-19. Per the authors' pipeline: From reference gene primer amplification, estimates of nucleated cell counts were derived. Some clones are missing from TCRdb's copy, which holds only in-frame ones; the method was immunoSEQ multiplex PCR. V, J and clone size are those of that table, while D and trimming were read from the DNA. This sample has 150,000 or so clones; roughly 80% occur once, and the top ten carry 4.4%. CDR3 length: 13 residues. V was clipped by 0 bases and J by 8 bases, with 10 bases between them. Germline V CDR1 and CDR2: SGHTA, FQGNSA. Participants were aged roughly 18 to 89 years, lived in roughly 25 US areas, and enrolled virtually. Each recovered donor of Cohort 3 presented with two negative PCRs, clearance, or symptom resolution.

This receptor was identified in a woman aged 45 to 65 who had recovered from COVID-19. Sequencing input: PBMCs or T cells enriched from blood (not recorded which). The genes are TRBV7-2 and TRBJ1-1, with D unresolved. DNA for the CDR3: TGTGCCAGCAGCTTAGCGGCGGGAATGGAAGCTTTCTTT. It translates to CASSLAAGMEAFF.